Listed below are T cell receptor beta chains from one sample, sequenced in a study of cytomegalovirus exposure and HLA in healthy donors. Measured with immunoSEQ multiplex PCR; TCRdb has only the in-frame clones, and not every one. The table records approximately 76,000 clones, around 58% of them present only once. The sample consisted of PBMCs. The receptors stem from a young man in good health and CMV-seropositive. Both conserved end residues are trimmed from each CDR3. Expanded clones get a size class; other rows say once, few or many, or leave the size out.

CDR3 protein	V gene	J gene	clone size
ASSPLATGRRASGTNNEQF	TRBV18	TRBJ2-1	-
ASSVGGDLETQY	TRBV6-1	TRBJ2-5	few
ASSLATRQDTQY	TRBV5-5	TRBJ2-3	-
ASSLKRAITDTQY	TRBV28	TRBJ2-3	once
ASTLSRGVSGELF	TRBV11-1	TRBJ2-2	-
ASTSLFGDTDTQY	TRBV5-1	TRBJ2-3	-
ASWGLAGDWNEQF	TRBV5-6	TRBJ2-1	-
ASSLTATNEKLF	TRBV7-9	TRBJ1-4	-
ASSHEGTGIYEQY	TRBV6-6	TRBJ2-7	few
ASSRGGWNQPQH	TRBV19	TRBJ1-5	few
ASSTGQGGETQY	TRBV5-1	TRBJ2-5	-
ASSLDLNTGELF	TRBV5-1	TRBJ2-2	few
SGNLRDSFSTSGANVLT	TRBV29-1	TRBJ2-6	few
ASSQDIPQGASGANVLT	TRBV4-1	TRBJ2-6	few
ASSLVWGDNEKLF	TRBV5-6	TRBJ1-4	-
ASSYADTNYGYT	TRBV6-5	TRBJ1-2	-
ASTTTSGGTYEQY	TRBV5-6	TRBJ2-7	-
ASSVGLGTGGLY	TRBV9	TRBJ2-7	-
ATTKHAGETGKNIQY	TRBV7-6	TRBJ2-4	-
ASSYSGSEGRAF	TRBV6-5	TRBJ1-1	-
ASLAKNIQY	TRBV28	TRBJ2-4	few
ASKLGGDEQY	TRBV28	TRBJ2-7	few
ASSATGVEQY	TRBV19	TRBJ2-7	few
ASSPGQDYGYT	TRBV7-9	TRBJ1-2	few
ASSPEEATDTQY	TRBV7-9	TRBJ2-3	-
ASKQEVDEQF	TRBV10-2	TRBJ2-1	-
ASSEGLAPNTGELF	TRBV7-7	TRBJ2-2	-
AVSGLAGKGRDTQY	TRBV30	TRBJ2-3	-
ASSPTVTNEKLF	TRBV9	TRBJ1-4	-
ASSLVAGTLRTEAF	TRBV5-6	TRBJ1-1	few
ASSPPTQDSPSGEQF	TRBV18	TRBJ2-1	-
ASSEGTPPEKLF	TRBV6-1	TRBJ1-4	few
ASSPDRVGHEKLF	TRBV4-1	TRBJ1-4	-
ASSLGEGQF	TRBV5-6	TRBJ2-1	-
ASSLDRASGNTIY	TRBV18	TRBJ1-3	once
ASSRAGPTTDTQY	TRBV7-9	TRBJ2-3	-
ASSSGFDYGYT	TRBV28	TRBJ1-2	-
ASTRTGGAGQPQH	TRBV2	TRBJ1-5	-
ASSLAQGNTEAF	TRBV7-2	TRBJ1-1	-
AVSQGQHYGYT	TRBV6-5	TRBJ1-2	once
ASSPRLGADTQY	TRBV7-8	TRBJ2-3	-
ASSESGSAYEKLF	TRBV2	TRBJ1-4	-
ASSLFGTGDYEQY	TRBV7-9	TRBJ2-7	once
ASSLHGGSYEQY	TRBV28	TRBJ2-7	-
SVERGYDYGYT	TRBV29-1	TRBJ1-2	-
ASSFETGGRNTEAF	TRBV5-5	TRBJ1-1	-
ASSFQGGGSMNTEAF	TRBV11-1	TRBJ1-1	once
ASSAGTGGNTIY	TRBV5-1	TRBJ1-3	-
ASSPPGLSTDTQY	TRBV18	TRBJ2-3	-
ASSLTQGARTDTQY	TRBV5-6	TRBJ2-3	-
ASSLGSGSPNQPQH	TRBV7-9	TRBJ1-5	-
ASSLDSGQGGYNEQF	TRBV5-4	TRBJ2-1	-